The T cell receptor (beta chain) under discussion was sequenced for a study of OX40 agonist ivuxolimab in advanced cancers. Study-wide results and limits: Nonresponders included some who also had low normalized T-cell clonal expansion. Individuals who were partial responders at 0.1-3.0 mg/kg had clonal expansion that ranked among the lowest.

The germline V gene has CDR1 MRHNA and CDR2 SNTAGT. CDR3 size: 14 residues. Unmatched junction bases numbered 6, after V lost 6 bases and J lost 3 bases. Here immunoSEQ multiplex PCR was the method, and the copy in TCRdb shows in-frame clones only, minus some. Of approximately 70,000 clones detected, about 88% appear once; the ten largest clones hold roughly 15%. Worth noting for this clone: Its antigen is unidentified.

Sequencing was performed on CD4+ or CD8+ T cells sorted from blood, taken in a trial of the OX40 agonist ivuxolimab. The sequence was collected from an adult with an advanced solid tumor such as melanoma, head and neck, liver or kidney cancer. The chain carries TRBV6-4 and TRBJ1-2; 8 bases are a match to TRBD1. The CDR3: CASRGTGQDYGYTF. CDR3 nucleotides: TGTGCCAGCAGGGGGACAGGTCAAGACTATGGCTACACCTTC.